These 8 T cell receptor beta chains originate from one sample sequenced in a study of blood T cell repertoires in COVID-19. Measured with immunoSEQ multiplex PCR; TCRdb has only the in-frame clones, and not every one. This table holds about 190,000 clones, almost 90% found once. The sequenced sample consisted of peripheral blood. The receptors were gathered from a man in his fifties or sixties with acute or convalescent COVID-19.

The chain links TRBV18 to TRBJ2-7; 7 nucleotides match TRBD1. The germline V gene has CDR1 KGHSH and CDR2 LQKENI. The CDR3 totals 13 residues. V lost 4 bases and J lost 0; bases outside the gene matches: 0. The CDR3: CASSRQGSYEQYV. Here the CDR3 DNA reads TGTGCCAGCTCACGACAGGGCTCCTACGAGCAGTACGTC.

This clone showed up just once. The gene calls are TRBV13 and TRBJ1-6; D possibly corresponds to TRBD1 (6 bases). CDR1 and CDR2 from the germline V gene are PRHDT and FYEKMQ (reference sequence). V lost 0 bases and J lost 6, with 9 bases in between. The CDR3 covers 15 residues. The CDR3 sequence: CASSLGGTSNSPLHF. The CDR3 coding sequence is TGTGCCAGCAGCTTAGGAGGGACAAGTAATTCACCCCTCCACTTT.

The rearrangement uses TRBV30 and TRBJ2-1; 10 nucleotides line up with TRBD2. V lost 4 bases to trimming and J lost 4 bases; unmatched junction nucleotides: 19. CDR1 GTSNPN and CDR2 SVGIG come from the germline V gene (reference sequence). The CDR3 has 19 amino acids. The CDR3 reads CAWTRQYDKREGPYNEQFF. In DNA form, the CDR3 reads TGTGCCTGGACACGGCAGTACGATAAGCGGGAGGGCCCTTACAATGAGCAGTTCTTC.

This clone was seen a handful of times. The chain employs TRBV7-9 and TRBJ2-1, with TRBD2 identical over 12 bases. The germline V gene has CDR1 SEHNR and CDR2 FQNEAQ (reference sequence). V was clipped by 5 bases and J by 0 bases; unmatched bases: 8. This CDR3 is built from 18 residues. The CDR3: CASSLWTSGTSSYNEQFF. Here the CDR3 DNA reads TGTGCCAGCAGCCTATGGACTAGCGGGACTAGCTCCTACAATGAGCAGTTCTTC. The whole variable domain, filled in from reference TRBV7-9 and TRBJ2-1, reads DTGVSQNPRHKITKRGQNVTFRCDPISEHNRLYWYRQTLGQGPEFLTYFQNEAQLEKSRLLSDRFSAERPKGSFSTLEIQRTEQGDSAMYLCASSLWTSGTSSYNEQFFGPGTRLTVL.

The chain recombines TRBV9 with TRBJ1-1; TRBD1 might be the D (6 bases). Trimming removed 3 bases at V and 5 bases at J, with 14 bases between. The CDR3 has 14 residues. Germline CDR1 and CDR2: SGDLS and YYNGEE. CDR3 DNA sequence: TGTGCCAGCAGCGCGATCACAGGGCAAACTGAAGCTTTCTTT. It specifies CASSAITGQTEAFF.

A few counts support this clone. The chain combines TRBV6-5 with TRBJ2-5; weak D call: TRBD1 (5 bases). This CDR3 is 12 amino acids long. The germline V and J ends were trimmed by 6 bases and 5 bases, with 10 bases remaining between them. Germline values: CDR1 MNHEY, CDR2 SVGAGI. As DNA, the CDR3 is TGTGCCAGCAGAGGGGTCCGCGAGACCCAGTACTTC. Translating it yields CASRGVRETQYF.

This clone came up a few times. The same CDR3 also results from other DNA sequences found in this sample. The chain employs TRBV18 and TRBJ1-5; 7 bases are shared with TRBD1. The CDR3 consists of 14 residues. Germline trimming cut 2 bases from V and 2 bases from J; bases unmatched to any gene: 0. Germline V gene data show CDR1 as KGHSH and CDR2 as LQKENI. The CDR3 DNA sequence: TGTGCCAGCTCACCAGGACAGGGCAATCAGCCCCAGCATTTT. This encodes CASSPGQGNQPQHF.

This rearrangement joins TRBV6-5 to TRBJ2-7, with 8 bases aligning to TRBD1. With 6 bases clipped from V and 0 bases from J, the junction kept 4 bases outside the gene matches. The germline V gene has CDR1 MNHEY and CDR2 SVGAGI. The CDR3 extends over 14 amino acids. CDR3 region: CASRNRGDSYEQYF. Written as DNA, the CDR3 is TGTGCCAGCAGGAACAGGGGGGACTCCTACGAGCAGTACTTC.